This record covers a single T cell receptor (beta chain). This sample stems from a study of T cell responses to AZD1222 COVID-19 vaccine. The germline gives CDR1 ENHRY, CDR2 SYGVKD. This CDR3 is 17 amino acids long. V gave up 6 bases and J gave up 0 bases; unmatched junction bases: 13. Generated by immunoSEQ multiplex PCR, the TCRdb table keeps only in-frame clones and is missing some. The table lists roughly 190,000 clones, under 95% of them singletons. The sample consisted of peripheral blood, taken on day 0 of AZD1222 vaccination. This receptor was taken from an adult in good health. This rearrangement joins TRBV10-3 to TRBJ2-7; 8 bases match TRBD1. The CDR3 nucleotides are TGTGCCATCAGGAACCCTAACCGGGACAGGCCCTCCTACGAGCAGTACTTC. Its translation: CAIRNPNRDRPSYEQYF.